The T cell receptor (beta chain) described here comes from a study of cytomegalovirus exposure and HLA in healthy donors (dated by TCRdb to 2015 to 2018). In the study overall: An earlier analysis of some 550 of the donors reported more than 250 Gb of sequence data and about 100 million unique TCR beta sequences from about 179 million T cells. Roughly 300 gigabases of sequencing data and 70 million to 95 million unique TCR sequences made up an early release that covered fewer than 650 HLA-typed donors. The genetic ancestry cluster associated with self-reported Caucasian donors included 81% of the 398 genotyped donors. The aim of the study was to test whether cataloging public T cell receptors could identify signatures of past pathogen exposure. Using immunosequencing, the study profiled T cell repertoires from around 670 subjects and related those repertoires to cytomegalovirus serostatus. A separate validation cohort of 100 to 150 different subjects was used in addition to the approximately 700-subject first cohort. High-throughput TCR immunosequencing, statistical association of individual TCRs with disease status, and machine learning were combined to predict cytomegalovirus infection status. To study patterns of TCR occurrence, a later analysis re-analyzed previously published TCR beta repertoires from several hundred donors and added high-resolution HLA genotyping. Rather than drawing on any new phenotypic data, the later analysis identified candidate immune exposures from TCR beta sequences and the way those sequences occurred across donors. An earlier analysis of 500 to 650 of the donors applied high-throughput TCR beta sequencing to assess whether each TCR beta V gene segment acted as functional or pseudogenic. Alongside the repertoire data, information on donor age, sex, ethnicity and CMV serostatus was compiled. A later genetic analysis took genome-wide SNP genotypes for about three fifths of the roughly 670 donors and used that subset as a discovery cohort. All discovery cohort repertoires had been generated using a single sequencing platform. HLA typing covered class I and class II loci at four-digit resolution. Typing coverage differed by locus: A, B, C, DRB1 and DQB1 were typed in about 620-640 donors, DQA1 in 500 to 550, DPA1 in some 570, and DPB1 in 472. Because of strong linkage in the cohort, five DR-DQ haplotypes were treated as single units for association and clustering. Among about 390 genotyped donors of the cohort, an average of approximately 250,000 unique TCR beta nucleotide sequences were sequenced per donor, 15% to 20% of them non-productive.

Overall study results and their limits: In a later analysis, HLA-associated TCR beta chains were found to be more clonally expanded and to have lower generation probabilities than equally common non-associated chains. The presence/absence analyses assumed that sequencing depth was roughly uniform across donors, and that assumption may not be true. The 87-base-pair reads could not distinguish some IMGT-functional V segments, including TRBV6-2 and TRBV6-3, so those segments were excluded. In the study, around 160 TCR beta chains were listed as associated with cytomegalovirus. HLA typing was unavailable for some donors at each locus, so association tests used only the typed subset. A later analysis found that most CMV-associated TCR beta chains appeared HLA-restricted, with HLA associations seemingly driven largely by CMV exposure. According to a later genetic analysis, donors in an Asian-associated ancestry cluster had fewer N-insertions in productive TCRs than the roughly 700-donor mean. A further reported finding was that TCR beta sequences accurately predicted the HLA-A and HLA-B alleles for most subjects in the first cohort. When HLA alleles, especially DR and DQ, strongly co-occurred, attributing TCR associations to individual alleles was difficult. According to the authors, the approach could potentially be generalized to other disease states and immunological phenotypes. In a later analysis, several top co-occurrence clusters were reported to appear linked to parvovirus B19, influenza, CMV and Epstein-Barr virus. This cohort had only TCR beta chains sequenced, and the lack of alpha or paired-chain data limited which features could be detected. A few of the identified cytomegalovirus-associated TCR beta chains were confirmed in vitro to be specific for cytomegalovirus antigens. Linkage disequilibrium might explain the correlated functional status among segregating V segments, but an unknown experimental factor could not be ruled out. In a later genetic analysis, a missense DCLRE1C variant was associated with V-gene and J-gene trimming of TCR beta chains, and the association was replicated in an independent cohort. A cluster of highly shared sequence variants was judged likely to represent a technical artifact of the sequencing pipeline. Because counts were too low, roughly 16 rarely observed V segments, including chromosome 9 orphons, were left out of the earlier analysis of about 620 of the donors. In an earlier analysis of fewer than 750 of the donors, most TCR beta V segments were observed in productive rearrangements about 87% or about 30% of the time, broadly matching IMGT annotations. Immune exposure information for the cohort was limited to CMV serostatus. The classifier was reported to diagnose cytomegalovirus status with high specificity and sensitivity in both the original cohort and the validation cohort. According to a later analysis, TCR association rates differed among HLA loci, with DRB1 alleles showing the most associated TCRs and HLA-C alleles showing the fewest. While some public TCRs were present in many individuals, most TCR sequences turned up only very rarely across donors. A later analysis associated 16,951 TCR beta sequences with specific HLA alleles at a false discovery rate of 0.05.

The library was made by the immunoSEQ multiplex PCR assay. For the multiplex PCR, a mixture combining 60 forward primers for TCR Vbeta segments and 13 reverse primers for TCR Jbeta segments was used. The CDR3 region of rearranged TCR beta genes was amplified from genomic DNA with a multiplex PCR assay. The amplified TCR beta libraries were sequenced on the Illumina HiSeq System as 87-base-pair reads. In the source study's methods: A later analysis tallied approximately 87 million unique TCR beta chains across the 700 or so repertoires, and some 10 million of those chains were shared by two or more donors. To remove PCR and sequencing errors, raw reads were error-corrected and collapsed into unique sequences using a nearest-neighbor algorithm that merged closely related sequences. CDR3 sequences were aligned to IMGT reference sequences to assign V, D and J gene segments. For a sequence to be retained, at least a six-nucleotide match to both a V gene segment and a J gene segment was required. A rearrangement counted as productive if the CDR3 had no stop codons and remained in frame with V and J, and every other rearrangement counted as non-productive. CDR3 was defined according to IMGT convention as the region running from the second conserved V-encoded cysteine to the conserved J-encoded phenylalanine. The earlier analysis of about 590 of the donors excluded sequences that lacked an unambiguous match to a single V gene segment. In an earlier analysis of 587 of the donors, V segments were called functional above 56.7% productive rearrangements and were called segregating when the between-donor standard deviation exceeded 5%. A statistical classification framework was built to diagnose cytomegalovirus status from the catalog of TCR beta chain sequences. In a later analysis, TCR nucleotide sequences were compared against IMGT/GENE-DB human TR gene sequences so that V and J genes could be assigned. The TCRdist pipeline was used in a later analysis to assign CDR3 sequences and most-parsimonious VDJ recombination scenarios. In a later analysis, every TCR beta chain was defined by the combination of its CDR3 amino acid sequence and its V-gene family, and reads without a unique V-gene family were dropped. In a later analysis, fewer than 600 highly shared, low-generation-probability nucleotide sequences were removed to address suspected cross-contamination and a sequencing artifact. In a later analysis, a clonal expansion index was calculated for each public chain from normalized within-repertoire ranks of inferred template counts. Generation probabilities in a later analysis came from a VDJ recombination model fitted to out-of-frame rearrangements, and those results were checked against IGoR. A later analysis scored TCR-TCR, TCR-HLA and TCR-CMV co-occurrence with hypergeometric tests, applying a repertoire-size bias correction to TCR pairs. A later analysis estimated false discovery rates by permuting HLA or CMV assignments 20 times. In a later analysis, co-occurring TCRs were grouped with DBSCAN, and TCRdist sequence similarity was added when clustering was performed within HLA-allele-positive subsets. Repertoires with fewer than 30,000 or more than 120,000 public chains were left out of co-occurrence clustering, as were about 5 repertoires with anomalous nucleotide sharing. Entries here come from immuneACCESS through TCRdb and include only in-frame sequences with V and J called. Some clones fail to appear in such tables; in the studies checked, an unresolved V gene covers under half of the shortfall, and the cause of the remainder is unknown. V and J calls and clone size follow that table, whereas D and trimming were derived from the DNA. The sample contains roughly 120,000 clones, 80% of them found a single time. The ten largest make up about 3.3% of the sample.

Details on this clone: The target of this receptor is not known. No base qualities exist here, and no much larger clone lies one base off it.

The germline V gene (reference sequence) specifies MNHNY as CDR1 and SVGAGI as CDR2. Measured from the cysteine to the phenylalanine, the CDR3 is 12 residues long. The DNA shown is the 36-base CDR3, in frame from base 1. The V end loses 6 bases and the J end loses 4 bases, and a stretch of 8 bases separates them. The cohort was made up of roughly 670 healthy bone marrow donors. At the time of sampling, all cohort members were nominally healthy, though unrecorded immune exposures were likely present. The donor tested CMV seronegative and was one of the 352 seronegative cohort members. Every donor gave a peripheral blood sample, and the peripheral blood mononuclear cells from that sample were used for TCR beta sequencing. Genomic DNA was extracted from the blood cell samples with the Qiagen DNeasy Blood Extraction Kit.

Sequences were obtained from PBMCs. The V gene is TRBV6-6 and the J gene is TRBJ2-3; the D gene cannot be resolved reliably. This TCR was recovered from a male donor in good health and CMV-seronegative. CDR3 loop: CASRYSADTQYF. Here is the DNA: TGTGCCAGCAGATACAGCGCAGATACGCAGTATTTT.